A selection of T cell receptor beta chains follows, all from one sample in a study of shared clonotypes between healthy human individuals. The table came from immunoSEQ multiplex PCR; TCRdb's copy has only in-frame clones and leaves some out. The data show around 2,000,000 clones, about 94% seen once. Sequencing input: naive CD8+ T cells sorted from blood. These receptors came from a man aged 18 to 30 in good health. Each CDR3 is given with its conserved first and last residue. Each record gives: D gene, V gene, J gene, CDR3 protein. The D gene is left open where the match is weak.

.,TRBV5-4,TRBJ2-1,CASSLSGNEQFF
.,TRBV2,TRBJ2-7,CASSDLPGAVSYEQYF
.,TRBV6-6,TRBJ2-2,CASSLRANTGELFF
.,TRBV6-5,TRBJ1-4,CASSYSITVIEKLFF
.,TRBV7-9,TRBJ2-2,CASERESAGELFF
.,TRBV11-1,TRBJ1-1,CASSLVEQGVTEAFF
TRBD1,TRBV9,TRBJ2-1,CASSVGGGTGNEQFF
.,TRBV6-5,TRBJ2-7,CASSLRTPSIYEQYF
TRBD1,TRBV11-2,TRBJ2-7,CASSLGQGFFYEQYF
.,TRBV5-1,TRBJ2-7,CASSLRVGREQYF
.,TRBV6-1,TRBJ1-1,CASSEGTRTAEAFF
TRBD1,TRBV9,TRBJ2-7,CASSPGGSSYEQYF
TRBD1,TRBV9,TRBJ1-1,CASSDGTAMNTEAFF
TRBD2,TRBV28,TRBJ2-3,CASSFRAGLAGGLGTDTQYF
TRBD2,TRBV30,TRBJ2-1,CAWTPGGSYNEQFF
TRBD2,TRBV5-1,TRBJ2-7,CASSPGLAGRNYYEQYF
.,TRBV4-1,TRBJ2-2,CASSQEPVGTLNTGELFF
TRBD1,TRBV6-1,TRBJ1-6,CATYGQGQSPLHF
.,TRBV11-2,TRBJ1-2,CASSLNGANYGYTF
.,TRBV7-9,TRBJ2-7,CASSSSDAYEQYF
TRBD2,TRBV9,TRBJ2-5,CASSLGTSSTETQYF
.,TRBV6-5,TRBJ1-6,CASSYVRAYNSPLHF
TRBD2,TRBV7-9,TRBJ2-7,CASSRGTSGSYEQYF
.,TRBV6-4,TRBJ2-2,CASSDSIGSPTGELFF
.,TRBV5-6,TRBJ2-1,CASSLALDSMEFF
.,TRBV2,TRBJ1-1,CASSEWPLETNTEAFF
.,TRBV6-5,TRBJ1-2,CASSLGLFYGYTF
.,TRBV7-9,TRBJ1-1,CASSLETVSTEAFF
TRBD2,TRBV6-5,TRBJ2-5,CASSYYGGVQETQYF
TRBD2,TRBV4-3,TRBJ2-3,CASSQVAGAGKDTQYF
TRBD1,TRBV9,TRBJ1-1,CASSAGQSDTEAFF
.,TRBV21-1,TRBJ2-7,CASSKEVGTATYPYEQYF
.,TRBV5-1,TRBJ2-7,CASSLRTNQGRGLYEQYF